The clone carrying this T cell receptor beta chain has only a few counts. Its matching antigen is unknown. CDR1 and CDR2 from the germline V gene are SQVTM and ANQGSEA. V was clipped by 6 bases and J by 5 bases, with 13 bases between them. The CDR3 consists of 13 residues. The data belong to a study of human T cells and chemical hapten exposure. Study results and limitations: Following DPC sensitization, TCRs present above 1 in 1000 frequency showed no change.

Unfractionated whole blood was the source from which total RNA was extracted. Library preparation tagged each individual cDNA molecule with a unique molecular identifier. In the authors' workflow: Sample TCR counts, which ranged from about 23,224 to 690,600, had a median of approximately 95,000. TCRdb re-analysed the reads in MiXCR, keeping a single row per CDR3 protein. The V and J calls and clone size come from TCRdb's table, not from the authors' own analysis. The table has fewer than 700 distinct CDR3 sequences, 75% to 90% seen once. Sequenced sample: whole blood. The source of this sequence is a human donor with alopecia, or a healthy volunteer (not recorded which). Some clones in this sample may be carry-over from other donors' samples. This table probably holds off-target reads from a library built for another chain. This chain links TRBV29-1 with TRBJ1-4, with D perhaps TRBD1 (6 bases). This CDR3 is CSVRQVLNEKLFF. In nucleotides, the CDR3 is TGCAGCGTACGACAGGTCTTAAATGAAAAACTGTTTTTT.